The clone carrying this T cell receptor (beta chain) was counted once. Its antigen remains unidentified. This entry comes from a study of T cell responses to AZD1222 COVID-19 vaccine. General study points: The donor cohort was predominantly white British with a female majority, and clonal diversity may have been underestimated. Baseline testing showed seropositivity in only a handful of AZD1222 recipients.

TCRdb keeps only in-frame clones here, not all; method: immunoSEQ multiplex PCR. The data show 120,000 or so clones, with 75% to 90% seen just once and less than 10% held by the top ten. Germline CDR1 reads GTSNPN; CDR2 reads SVGIG (reference sequence). CDR3 length: 15 amino acids. J lost 6 bases, V lost 0 bases, and 8 bases had no gene match. The sequenced sample was peripheral blood, obtained on day 0 of AZD1222 vaccination. The sequence was obtained from an adult in good health. The V gene is TRBV30, the J gene TRBJ2-1, with 7 bases aligning to TRBD1. CDR3 in DNA: TGTGCCTGGAGTGTACAGGGACAGATTCCCAATGAGCAGTTCTTC. Its protein product is CAWSVQGQIPNEQFF.